This T cell receptor (beta chain) came from a study of shared clonotypes between healthy human individuals. The study's findings and limits: In contrast to clonotypes shared by all four donors, non-shared clonotypes had lower generation probabilities. The study found roughly 5% of naive CD4 clonotypes shared across a few donors.

Healthy HIV-negative adults without recent acute infections or vaccinations served as donors. Clones were read by immunoSEQ multiplex PCR, and TCRdb kept only the in-frame ones, dropping some. The repertoire includes about 990,000 clones, more than 75% of them detected once, and roughly 0.62% sits in the top ten. About this clone: What it recognizes is unknown. Other DNA sequences in this specimen translate into the identical CDR3.

CDR1 and CDR2 from the germline V gene are SEHNR and FQNEAQ (reference sequence). This CDR3 contains 14 residues. V lost 3 bases, J lost 3 bases, and 12 bases lay in between. The chain recombines TRBV7-9 with TRBJ2-7; TRBD2 might be the D (6 bases). This clonotype was sampled from a man between 18 and 29 years old in good health. Some clones in this sample may be carry-over from other donors' samples. Sequenced input: memory CD4+ T cells from PBMCs. Documented subset: CD45RA-negative fraction. In nucleotides, the CDR3 is TGTGCCAGCAGCTTGACGGGAGTTAGCTACGAGCAGTACTTC. This encodes CASSLTGVSYEQYF.